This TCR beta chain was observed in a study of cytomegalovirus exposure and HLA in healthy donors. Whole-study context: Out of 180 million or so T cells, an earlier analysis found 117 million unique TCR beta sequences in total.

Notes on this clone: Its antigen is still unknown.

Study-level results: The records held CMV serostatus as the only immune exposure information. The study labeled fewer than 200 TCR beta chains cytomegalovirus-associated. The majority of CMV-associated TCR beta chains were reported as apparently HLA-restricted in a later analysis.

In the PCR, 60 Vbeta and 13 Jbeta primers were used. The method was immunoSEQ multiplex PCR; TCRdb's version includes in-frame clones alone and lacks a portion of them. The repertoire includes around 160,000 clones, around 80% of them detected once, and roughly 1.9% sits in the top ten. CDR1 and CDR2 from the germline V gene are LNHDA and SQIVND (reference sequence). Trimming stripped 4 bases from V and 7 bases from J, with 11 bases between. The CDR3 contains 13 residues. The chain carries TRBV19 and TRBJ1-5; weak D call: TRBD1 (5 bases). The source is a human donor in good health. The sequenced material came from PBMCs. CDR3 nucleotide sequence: TGTGCCAGTAGTAGAGAATGGGGCCAGCCCCAGCATTTT. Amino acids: CASSREWGQPQHF.